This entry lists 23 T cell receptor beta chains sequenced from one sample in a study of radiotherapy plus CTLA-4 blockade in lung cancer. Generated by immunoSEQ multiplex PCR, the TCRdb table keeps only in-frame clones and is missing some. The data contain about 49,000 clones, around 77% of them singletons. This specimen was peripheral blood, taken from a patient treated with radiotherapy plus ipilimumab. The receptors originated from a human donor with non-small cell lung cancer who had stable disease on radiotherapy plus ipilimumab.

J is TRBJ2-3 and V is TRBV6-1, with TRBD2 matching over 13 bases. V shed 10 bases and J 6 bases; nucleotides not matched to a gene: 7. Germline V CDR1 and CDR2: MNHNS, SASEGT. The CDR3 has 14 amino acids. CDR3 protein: CATWTSGGEDTQYF. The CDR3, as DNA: TGTGCCACTTGGACTAGCGGGGGAGAGGATACGCAGTATTTT.

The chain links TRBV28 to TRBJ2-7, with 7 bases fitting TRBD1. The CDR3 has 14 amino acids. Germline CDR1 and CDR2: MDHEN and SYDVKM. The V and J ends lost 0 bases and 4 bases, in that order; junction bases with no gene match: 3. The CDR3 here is CASSLWGRGYEQYV. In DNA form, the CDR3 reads TGTGCCAGCAGTTTATGGGGCAGGGGGTACGAGCAGTACGTC.

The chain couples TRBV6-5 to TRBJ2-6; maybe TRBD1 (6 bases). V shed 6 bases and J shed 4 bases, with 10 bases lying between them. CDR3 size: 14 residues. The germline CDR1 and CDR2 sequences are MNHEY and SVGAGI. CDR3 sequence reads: CASRQGRGANVLTF. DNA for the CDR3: TGTGCCAGCAGACAGGGTAGAGGGGCCAACGTCCTGACTTTC.

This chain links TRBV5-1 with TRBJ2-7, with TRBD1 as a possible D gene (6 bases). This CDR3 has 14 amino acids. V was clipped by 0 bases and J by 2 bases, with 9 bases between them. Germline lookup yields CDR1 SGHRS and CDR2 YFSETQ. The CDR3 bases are TGCGCCAGCAGCTTGGTCACAGGGCCCTACGAGCAGTACTTC. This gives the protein CASSLVTGPYEQYF.

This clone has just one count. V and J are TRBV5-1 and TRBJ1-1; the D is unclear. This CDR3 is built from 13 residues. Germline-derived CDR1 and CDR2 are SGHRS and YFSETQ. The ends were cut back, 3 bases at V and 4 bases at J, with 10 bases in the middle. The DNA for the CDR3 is TGCGCCAGCAGCTCGGGAATTGGCACTGAAGCTTTCTTT. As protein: CASSSGIGTEAFF.

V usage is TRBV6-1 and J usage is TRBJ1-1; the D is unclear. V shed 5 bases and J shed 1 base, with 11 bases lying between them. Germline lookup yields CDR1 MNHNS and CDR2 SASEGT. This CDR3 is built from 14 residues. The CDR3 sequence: CASSLKQRNTEAFF. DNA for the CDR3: TGTGCCAGCAGTTTAAAACAGAGGAACACTGAAGCTTTCTTT.

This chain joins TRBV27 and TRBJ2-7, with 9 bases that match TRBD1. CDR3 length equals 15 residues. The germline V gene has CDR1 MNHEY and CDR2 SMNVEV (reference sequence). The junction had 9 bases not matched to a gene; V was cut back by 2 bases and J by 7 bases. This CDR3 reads CASSLPGTGRFEQYV. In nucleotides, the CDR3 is TGTGCCAGCAGTTTACCCGGGACAGGGCGATTTGAGCAGTACGTC.

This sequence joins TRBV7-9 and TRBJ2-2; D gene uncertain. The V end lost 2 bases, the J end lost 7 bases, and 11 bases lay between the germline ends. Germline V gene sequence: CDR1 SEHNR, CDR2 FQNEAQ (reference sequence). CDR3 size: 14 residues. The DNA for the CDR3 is TGTGCCAGCAGCTTATCGCTAGATCACGGGGAGCTGTTTTTT. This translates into CASSLSLDHGELFF.

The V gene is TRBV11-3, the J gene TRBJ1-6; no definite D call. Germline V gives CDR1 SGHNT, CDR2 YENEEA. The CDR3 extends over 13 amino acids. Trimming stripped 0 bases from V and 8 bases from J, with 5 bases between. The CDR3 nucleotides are TGTGCCAGCAGCTTAGACCGGCATTCACCCCTCCACTTT. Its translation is CASSLDRHSPLHF.

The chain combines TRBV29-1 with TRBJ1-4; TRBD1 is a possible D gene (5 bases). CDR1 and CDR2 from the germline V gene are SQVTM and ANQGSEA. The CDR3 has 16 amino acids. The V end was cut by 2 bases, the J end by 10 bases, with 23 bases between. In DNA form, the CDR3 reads TGCAGCGTTGAAAGGGGACTCCGGGGTCGCAAGGGAAAACTGTTTTTT. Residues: CSVERGLRGRKGKLFF.

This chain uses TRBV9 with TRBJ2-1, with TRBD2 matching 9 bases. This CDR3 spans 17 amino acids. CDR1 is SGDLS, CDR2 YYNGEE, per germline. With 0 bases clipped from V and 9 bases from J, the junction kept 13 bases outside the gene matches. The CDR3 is CASSVGGGGALLGEQFF. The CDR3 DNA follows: TGTGCCAGCAGCGTAGGAGGCGGGGGGGCCTTATTAGGTGAGCAGTTCTTC.

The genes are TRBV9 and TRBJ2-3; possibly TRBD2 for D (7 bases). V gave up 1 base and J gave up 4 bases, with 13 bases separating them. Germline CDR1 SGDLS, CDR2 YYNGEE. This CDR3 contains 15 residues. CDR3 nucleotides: TGTGCCAGCAGCGTAACGGGGGGCGCGGCAGATACGCAGTATTTT. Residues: CASSVTGGAADTQYF.

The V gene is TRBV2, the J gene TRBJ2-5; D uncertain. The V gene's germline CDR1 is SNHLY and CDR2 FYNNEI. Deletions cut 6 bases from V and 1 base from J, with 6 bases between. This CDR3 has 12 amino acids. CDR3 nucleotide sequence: TGTGCCAGCAGGAAGGTCCAAGAGACCCAGTACTTC. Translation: CASRKVQETQYF.

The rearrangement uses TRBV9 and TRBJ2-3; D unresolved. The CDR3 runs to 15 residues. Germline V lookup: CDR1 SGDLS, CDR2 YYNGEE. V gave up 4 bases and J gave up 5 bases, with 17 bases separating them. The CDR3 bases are TGTGCCAGCAGCCCCGTTACGTCTGTGCTAGATACGCAGTATTTT. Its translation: CASSPVTSVLDTQYF.

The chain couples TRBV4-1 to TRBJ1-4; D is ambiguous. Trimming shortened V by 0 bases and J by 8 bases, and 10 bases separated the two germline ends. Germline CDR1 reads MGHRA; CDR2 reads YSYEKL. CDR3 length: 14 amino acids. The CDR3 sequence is CASSQEEDAEKLFF. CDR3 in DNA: TGCGCCAGCAGCCAAGAGGAGGACGCCGAAAAACTGTTTTTT.

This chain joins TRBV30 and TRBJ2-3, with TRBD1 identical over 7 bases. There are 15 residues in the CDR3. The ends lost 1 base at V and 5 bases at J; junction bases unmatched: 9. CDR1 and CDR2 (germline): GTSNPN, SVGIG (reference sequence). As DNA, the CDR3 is TGTGCCTGGAGTGGAGGGGGCAGACGAGGAGATACGCAGTATTTT. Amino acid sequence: CAWSGGGRRGDTQYF.

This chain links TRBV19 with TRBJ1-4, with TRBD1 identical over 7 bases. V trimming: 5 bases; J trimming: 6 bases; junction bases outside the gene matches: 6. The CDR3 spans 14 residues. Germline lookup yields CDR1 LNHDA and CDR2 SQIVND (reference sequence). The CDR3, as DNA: TGTGCCAGTAGTTCCGGGACAGCCGATGAAAAACTGTTTTTT. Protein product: CASSSGTADEKLFF.

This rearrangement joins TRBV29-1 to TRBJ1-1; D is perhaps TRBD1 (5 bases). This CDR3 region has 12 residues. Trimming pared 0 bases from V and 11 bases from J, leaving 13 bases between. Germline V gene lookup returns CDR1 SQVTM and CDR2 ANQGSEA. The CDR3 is CSVEEGRGGAFF. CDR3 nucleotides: TGCAGCGTTGAAGAGGGGCGCGGAGGTGCTTTCTTT. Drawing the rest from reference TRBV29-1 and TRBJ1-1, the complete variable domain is SAVISQKPSRDICQRGTSLTIQCQVDSQVTMMFWYRQQPGQSLTLIATANQGSEATYESGFVIDKFPISRPNLTFSTLTVSNMSPEDSSIYLCSVEEGRGGAFFGQGTRLTVV.

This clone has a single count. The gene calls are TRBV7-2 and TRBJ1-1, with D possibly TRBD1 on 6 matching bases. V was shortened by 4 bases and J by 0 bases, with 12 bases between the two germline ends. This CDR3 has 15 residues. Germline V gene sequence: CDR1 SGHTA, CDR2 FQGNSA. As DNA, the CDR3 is TGTGCCAGCAGCTACCGGACAGCTTTGAACACTGAAGCTTTCTTT. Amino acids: CASSYRTALNTEAFF. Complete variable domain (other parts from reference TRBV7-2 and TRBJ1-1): GAGVSQSPSNKVTEKGKDVELRCDPISGHTALYWYRQSLGQGLEFLIYFQGNSAPDKSGLPSDRFSAERTGGSVSTLTIQRTQQEDSAVYLCASSYRTALNTEAFFGQGTRLTVV.

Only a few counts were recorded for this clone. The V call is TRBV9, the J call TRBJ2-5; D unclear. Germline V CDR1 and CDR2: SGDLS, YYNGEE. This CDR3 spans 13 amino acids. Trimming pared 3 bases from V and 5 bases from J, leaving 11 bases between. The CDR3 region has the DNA TGTGCCAGCAGCGCCCGAGTGTTGGAGACCCAGTACTTC. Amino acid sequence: CASSARVLETQYF.

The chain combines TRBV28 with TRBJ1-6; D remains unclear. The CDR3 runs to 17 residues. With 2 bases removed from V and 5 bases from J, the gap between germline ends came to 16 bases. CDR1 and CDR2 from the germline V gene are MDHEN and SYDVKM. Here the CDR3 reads CASSLPRARAHNSPLHF. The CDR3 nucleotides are TGTGCCAGCAGTTTACCCCGGGCAAGAGCCCATAATTCACCCCTCCACTTT.

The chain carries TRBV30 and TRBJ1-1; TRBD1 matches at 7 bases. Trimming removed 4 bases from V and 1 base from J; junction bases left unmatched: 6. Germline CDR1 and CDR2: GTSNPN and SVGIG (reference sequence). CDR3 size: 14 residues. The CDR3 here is CAWNSGQTNTEAFF. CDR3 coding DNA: TGTGCCTGGAATTCGGGACAGACGAACACTGAAGCTTTCTTT.

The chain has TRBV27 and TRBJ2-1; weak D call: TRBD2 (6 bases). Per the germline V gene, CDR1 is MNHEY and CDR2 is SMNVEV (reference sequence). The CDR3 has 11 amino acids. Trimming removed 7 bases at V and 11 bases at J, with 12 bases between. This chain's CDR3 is CASILGGQQFF. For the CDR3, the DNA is TGTGCCAGCATACTCGGGGGTCAGCAGTTCTTC.